These T cell receptor beta chains were read from a single sample in a study of blood T cells in healthy people across ages. Using its own MiXCR run on the 5' RACE reads, TCRdb lists one record per CDR3 protein. The sample contains over 1.5 million distinct CDR3 sequences, about 50% of which appear only once. Sequencing was carried out using blood. Receptor source: a woman aged 40 to 50 in good health. Each CDR3 is given with its conserved first and last residue. A D gene is named only where the DNA matches it firmly. The size entry is marked missing in some rows and otherwise reads once, few, many or a size class.

size: NA; J: TRBJ2-7; V: TRBV27; D: TRBD2; DNA: TGTGCCAGCAGTCCCTCAGCGGGGCGCCTTTCCTACGAGCAGTACTTC; CDR3: CASSPSAGRLSYEQYF
size: NA; J: TRBJ2-5; V: TRBV7-9; D: TRBD2; DNA: TGTGCCAGCAGCTTTTACAGGCGGGAGCAGGAGACCCAGTACTTC; CDR3: CASSFYRREQETQYF
size: few; J: TRBJ2-3; V: TRBV20-1; D: TRBD2; DNA: TGCAGTGCTAGTCACGGGACTAGCGGGGTTACATCGCAGTATTTT; CDR3: CSASHGTSGVTSQYF
size: NA; J: TRBJ2-1; V: TRBV4-1; D: TRBD2; DNA: TGCGCCAGCAGCCACCTAGCGGGGGTGGGGAATGAGCAGTTCTTC; CDR3: CASSHLAGVGNEQFF
size: NA; J: TRBJ2-3; V: TRBV28; D: TRBD2; DNA: TGTGCCAGCAGATACCCGGGGGGGGCAGATACGCAGTATTTT; CDR3: CASRYPGGADTQYF
size: NA; J: TRBJ2-5; V: TRBV4-3; D: NA; DNA: TGCGCCAGCAGCCAAGAGTACGAGAGTCGAGAGACCCAGTACTTC; CDR3: CASSQEYESRETQYF
size: NA; J: TRBJ1-6; V: TRBV6-6; D: NA; DNA: TGTGCCAGCAGTTACGGAGACAGCTTCTCGGCTGTGCTCCACTTT; CDR3: CASSYGDSFSAVLHF
size: few; J: TRBJ2-7; V: TRBV6-1; D: NA; DNA: TGTGCCAGCATGCCGGGGCAGGGGGGAACCTACGAGCAGTACTTC; CDR3: CASMPGQGGTYEQYF
size: NA; J: TRBJ1-5; V: TRBV10-3; D: NA; DNA: TGTGCCATCAGTGAGTCGAGACCAGGGGCGGTTCAGCCCCAGCATTTT; CDR3: CAISESRPGAVQPQHF
size: NA; J: TRBJ1-2; V: TRBV7-9; D: TRBD1; DNA: TGTGCCAGCAGGCGAGAGGGGGCAGACTATGGCTACACCTTC; CDR3: CASRREGADYGYTF
size: NA; J: TRBJ2-7; V: TRBV7-9; D: TRBD1; DNA: TGTGCCAGCAGCAAGGACAGGGCCAGCTCCTACGAGCAGTACTTC; CDR3: CASSKDRASSYEQYF
size: NA; J: TRBJ1-6; V: TRBV9; D: TRBD1; DNA: TGTGCCAGCAGCGTAGGGGGGACAGGCGAGAATTCACCCCTCCACTTT; CDR3: CASSVGGTGENSPLHF
size: NA; J: TRBJ2-5; V: TRBV9; D: TRBD2; DNA: TGTGCCAGCAGCGTAGGGGAGCGGGGGGGCCGTGAGACCCAGTACTTC; CDR3: CASSVGERGGRETQYF
size: NA; J: TRBJ2-3; V: TRBV7-2; D: TRBD2; DNA: TGTGCCAGCAGCCACGTGGAGCGGGGGACAACGCAGTATTTT; CDR3: CASSHVERGTTQYF
size: few; J: TRBJ2-3; V: TRBV12-3/TRBV12-4; D: TRBD2; DNA: TGTGCCAGCAGTTTATACGGCGGGGGGACCACAGATACGCAGTATTTT; CDR3: CASSLYGGGTTDTQYF
size: NA; J: TRBJ2-3; V: TRBV14; D: TRBD2; DNA: TGTGCCAGCAGCCAACCAACGACTAGCGGGAGATATCCTCAAAAGGGAGATACGCAGTATTTT; CDR3: CASSQPTTSGRYPQKGDTQYF
size: few; J: TRBJ1-5; V: TRBV14; D: NA; DNA: TGTGCCAGCAGCCATGGGGATAGCAATCAGCCCCAGCATTTT; CDR3: CASSHGDSNQPQHF
size: NA; J: TRBJ2-7; V: TRBV28; D: NA; DNA: TGTGCCAGCAGTCCCCCTCAAACTGGAGCCCTCGGCGAGCAGTACTTC; CDR3: CASSPPQTGALGEQYF
size: NA; J: TRBJ2-5; V: TRBV20-1; D: NA; DNA: TGCAGTGCTAGGGGGCAGGGGACCCAGTACTTC; CDR3: CSARGQGTQYF
size: many; J: TRBJ2-7; V: TRBV29-1; D: NA; DNA: TGCAGCGTTTCGTTCTATTCAACCTACGAGCAGTACTTC; CDR3: CSVSFYSTYEQYF
size: NA; J: TRBJ1-2; V: TRBV28; D: NA; DNA: TGTGCCAGCTCCTCCGGGGCGGCGGCCGGGTATGGCTACACCTTC; CDR3: CASSSGAAAGYGYTF
size: NA; J: TRBJ1-2; V: TRBV9; D: NA; DNA: TGTGCCAGCAGCGCGGGACCCGGGAACTATGGCTACACCTTC; CDR3: CASSAGPGNYGYTF
size: few; J: TRBJ2-6; V: TRBV28; D: NA; DNA: TGTGCCAGCGAAGGGAATCCTGGGGCCAACGTCCTGACTTTC; CDR3: CASEGNPGANVLTF
size: NA; J: TRBJ2-1; V: TRBV18; D: NA; DNA: TGTGCCAGCTCACCACCGAGCAGAGATGGGGGCAATGAGCAGTTCTTC; CDR3: CASSPPSRDGGNEQFF
size: NA; J: TRBJ1-6; V: TRBV27; D: NA; DNA: TGTGCCAGCAAGTTTTTGGGTTCACCCCTCCACTTT; CDR3: CASKFLGSPLHF
size: once; J: TRBJ1-4; V: TRBV10-3; D: NA; DNA: TGTGCCATCAGTGGTGGGGGAGCTAATGAAAAACTGTTTTTT; CDR3: CAISGGGANEKLFF
size: few; J: TRBJ2-1; V: TRBV11-2; D: TRBD2; DNA: TGTGCCAGCAGCTCTGGTACTAGCGGGGAACGCAATGAGCAGTTCTTC; CDR3: CASSSGTSGERNEQFF
size: NA; J: TRBJ2-3; V: TRBV5-1; D: NA; DNA: TGCGCCAGCAGCTTGGCCGGGCCGATCACAGATACGCAGTATTTT; CDR3: CASSLAGPITDTQYF
size: NA; J: TRBJ2-7; V: TRBV11-2; D: NA; DNA: TGTGCCAGCAGCTTAGAGGGTGGGAAGATTTACGAGCAGTACTTC; CDR3: CASSLEGGKIYEQYF
size: NA; J: TRBJ2-1; V: TRBV7-6; D: TRBD1; DNA: TGTGCCAGCAGCTTAAGCCTTGGGACAGGGGCCTATGAGCAGTTCTTC; CDR3: CASSLSLGTGAYEQFF
size: NA; J: TRBJ2-5; V: TRBV7-3; D: TRBD2; DNA: TGTGCCAGCAGCTTAAGACTAGCGGGGCAGAATGAGCAGTACTTC; CDR3: CASSLRLAGQNEQYF
size: NA; J: TRBJ2-3; V: TRBV7-3; D: TRBD2; DNA: TGTGCCAGCAGCTTAACTGGGGGACTAGCCTCAGATACGCAGTATTTT; CDR3: CASSLTGGLASDTQYF
size: NA; J: TRBJ2-3; V: TRBV29-1; D: TRBD2; DNA: TGCAGCCCCTCTCCCGGGACTAGTAGGGGCACAGATACGCAGTATTTT; CDR3: CSPSPGTSRGTDTQYF
size: once; J: TRBJ1-1; V: TRBV7-2; D: NA; DNA: TGTGCCAGCAGCTTAGACGAGGTAGGGCGCCGACTTAACACTGAAGCTTTCTTT; CDR3: CASSLDEVGRRLNTEAFF
size: few; J: TRBJ2-5; V: TRBV5-1; D: NA; DNA: TGCGCCAGCAGCTCGGCAGGAGGCCTACAACGGGCCTTTGGGGAGACCCAGTACTTC; CDR3: CASSSAGGLQRAFGETQYF
size: NA; J: TRBJ2-3; V: TRBV12-3/TRBV12-4; D: TRBD2; DNA: TGTGCCAGCAGTTTCGGCGGGGGGGGAGGAGATACGCAGTATTTT; CDR3: CASSFGGGGGDTQYF
size: NA; J: TRBJ2-7; V: TRBV28; D: NA; DNA: TGTGCCAGCAGTTCTTGGAAGCACCAGGGGTCCTACGAGCGGTACTTC; CDR3: CASSSWKHQGSYERYF
size: NA; J: TRBJ2-3; V: TRBV6-1; D: TRBD2; DNA: TGTGCCAGCAGGGTCTCTTCCGGGACTAGCGGGGGTAAAACTAGCACAGATACGCAGTATTTT; CDR3: CASRVSSGTSGGKTSTDTQYF
size: NA; J: TRBJ1-1; V: TRBV20-1; D: NA; DNA: TGCAGTGCTCCGGGACACCCGATAAACACTGAAGCTTTCTTT; CDR3: CSAPGHPINTEAFF
size: NA; J: TRBJ2-3; V: TRBV4-2; D: TRBD2; DNA: TGTGCCAGCAGCCAAGATATGTCTGGTGCGGGGGTGGATACGCAGTATTTT; CDR3: CASSQDMSGAGVDTQYF
size: NA; J: TRBJ2-6; V: TRBV6-2/TRBV6-3; D: TRBD2; DNA: TGTGCCAGCACAGGACTAGACGCCAACGTCCTGACTTTC; CDR3: CASTGLDANVLTF
size: NA; J: TRBJ2-3; V: TRBV7-2; D: NA; DNA: TGTGCCAGCAGCTTAGGGTCCGTCAGGGGTACAGATACGCAGTATTTT; CDR3: CASSLGSVRGTDTQYF
size: few; J: TRBJ2-3; V: TRBV13; D: TRBD2; DNA: TGTGCCAGCAGCCCGCGACTAGCGGGGGATGCAGATACGCAGTATTTT; CDR3: CASSPRLAGDADTQYF
size: NA; J: TRBJ2-6; V: TRBV6-1; D: NA; DNA: TGTGCCAGCACCAGGACTAACAGACTCTCTGGGGCCAACGTCCTGACTTTC; CDR3: CASTRTNRLSGANVLTF
size: once; J: TRBJ2-3; V: TRBV2; D: NA; DNA: TGTGCCAGCAGTGAAGTTTCGGCATACACAGATACGCAGTATTTT; CDR3: CASSEVSAYTDTQYF
size: NA; J: TRBJ2-3; V: TRBV7-2; D: NA; DNA: TGTGCCAGCAGCTCGCCACACACAGATACGCAGTATTTT; CDR3: CASSSPHTDTQYF
size: NA; J: TRBJ2-1; V: TRBV18; D: TRBD2; DNA: TGTGCCAGCTCACCAGGCACTAGCGGGGGTAACAATGAGCAGTTCTTC; CDR3: CASSPGTSGGNNEQFF
size: NA; J: TRBJ2-3; V: TRBV20-1; D: NA; DNA: TGCAGTGCCGGGGCCCTATTCGGCACAGATACGCAGTATTTT; CDR3: CSAGALFGTDTQYF
size: NA; J: TRBJ2-7; V: TRBV6-6; D: NA; DNA: TGTGCCAGCAGTTACGACACCGATCAGTACTTC; CDR3: CASSYDTDQYF
size: NA; J: TRBJ2-6; V: TRBV6-2/TRBV6-3; D: TRBD1; DNA: TGTGCCAGCAGTGGACAGGGGCCGGGTACTCCTGGGGCCAACGTCCTGACTTTC; CDR3: CASSGQGPGTPGANVLTF
size: once; J: TRBJ2-6; V: TRBV6-6; D: NA; DNA: TGTGCCAGCAGGAACACTGGGGCCAACGTCCTGACTTTC; CDR3: CASRNTGANVLTF
size: few; J: TRBJ1-2; V: TRBV2; D: NA; DNA: TGTGCCAGCAGTGGACAGAGCTATGGCTACACCTTC; CDR3: CASSGQSYGYTF
size: few; J: TRBJ2-5; V: TRBV5-1; D: NA; DNA: TGCGCCAGCAGCTTGGGCTTCACCCAAGAGACCCAGTACTTC; CDR3: CASSLGFTQETQYF